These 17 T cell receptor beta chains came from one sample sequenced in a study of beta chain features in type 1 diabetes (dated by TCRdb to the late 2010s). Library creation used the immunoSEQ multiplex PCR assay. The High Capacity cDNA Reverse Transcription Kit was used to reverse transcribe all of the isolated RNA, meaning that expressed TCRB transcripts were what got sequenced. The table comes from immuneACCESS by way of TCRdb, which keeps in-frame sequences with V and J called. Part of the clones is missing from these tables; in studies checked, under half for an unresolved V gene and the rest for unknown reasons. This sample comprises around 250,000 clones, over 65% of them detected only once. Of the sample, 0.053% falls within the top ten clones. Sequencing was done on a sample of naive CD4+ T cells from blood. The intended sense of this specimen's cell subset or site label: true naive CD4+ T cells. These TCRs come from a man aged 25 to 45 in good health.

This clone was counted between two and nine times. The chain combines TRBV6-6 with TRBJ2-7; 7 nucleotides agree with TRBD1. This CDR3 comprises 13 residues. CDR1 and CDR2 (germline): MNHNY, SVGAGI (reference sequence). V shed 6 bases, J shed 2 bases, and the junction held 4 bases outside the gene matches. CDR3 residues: CASRGGQTYEQYF. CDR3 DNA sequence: TGTGCCAGCAGAGGGGGACAGACCTACGAGCAGTACTTC.

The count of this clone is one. The CDR3 region is CASSLDLAADTQYF. The CDR3 bases are TGCGCCAGCAGCTTGGATCTAGCGGCGGATACGCAGTATTTT. The chain links TRBV5-1 to TRBJ2-3; 7 bases fit TRBD2. With V trimmed by 0 bases and J by 6 bases, 4 bases remained unmatched. The germline V gene has CDR1 SGHRS and CDR2 YFSETQ. The CDR3 has 14 residues.

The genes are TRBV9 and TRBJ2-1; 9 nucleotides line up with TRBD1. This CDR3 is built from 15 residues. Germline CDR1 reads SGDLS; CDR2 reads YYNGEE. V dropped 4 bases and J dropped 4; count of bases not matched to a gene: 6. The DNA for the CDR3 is TGTGCCAGCAGCAAGGGGACAGGGCCTTACAATGAGCAGTTCTTC. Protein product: CASSKGTGPYNEQFF.

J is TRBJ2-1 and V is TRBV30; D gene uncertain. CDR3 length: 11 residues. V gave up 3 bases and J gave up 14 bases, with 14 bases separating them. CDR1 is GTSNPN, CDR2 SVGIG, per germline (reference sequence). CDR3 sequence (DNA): TGTGCCTGGAGCGCCTCGAGCGTCAAGTTCTTC. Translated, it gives CAWSASSVKFF.

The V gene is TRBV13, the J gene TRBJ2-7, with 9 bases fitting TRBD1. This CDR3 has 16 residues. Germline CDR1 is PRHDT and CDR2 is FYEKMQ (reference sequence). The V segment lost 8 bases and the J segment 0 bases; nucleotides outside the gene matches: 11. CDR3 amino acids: CASCMSGQGFSYEQYF. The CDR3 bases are TGTGCCAGCTGCATGTCGGGACAGGGATTCTCCTACGAGCAGTACTTC. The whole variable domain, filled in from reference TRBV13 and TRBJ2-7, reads AAGVIQSPRHLIKEKRETATLKCYPIPRHDTVYWYQQGPGQDPQFLISFYEKMQSDKGSIPDRFSAQQFSDYHSELNMSSLELGDSALYFCASCMSGQGFSYEQYFGPGTRLTVT.

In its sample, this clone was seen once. CDR3: CAWSTQETQYF. The DNA for the CDR3 is TGTGCCTGGAGTACCCAAGAGACCCAGTACTTC. The rearrangement links TRBV30 to TRBJ2-5; D not certain. CDR1 and CDR2 (germline): GTSNPN, SVGIG (reference sequence). The germline V and J ends were trimmed by 2 bases and 1 base, with 2 bases remaining between them. The CDR3 is made up of 11 amino acids. Filled out from reference TRBV30 and TRBJ2-5, the complete variable domain reads SQTIHQWPATLVQPVGSPLSLECTVEGTSNPNLYWYRQAAGRGLQLLFYSVGIGQISSEVPQNLSASRPQDRQFILSSKKLLLSDSGFYLCAWSTQETQYFGPGTRLLVL.

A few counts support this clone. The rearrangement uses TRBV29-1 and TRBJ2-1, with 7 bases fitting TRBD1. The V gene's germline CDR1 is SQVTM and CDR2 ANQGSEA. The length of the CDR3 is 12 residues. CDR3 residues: CIGTVAGNEQFF. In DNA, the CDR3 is TGCATCGGGACAGTCGCTGGCAATGAGCAGTTCTTC.

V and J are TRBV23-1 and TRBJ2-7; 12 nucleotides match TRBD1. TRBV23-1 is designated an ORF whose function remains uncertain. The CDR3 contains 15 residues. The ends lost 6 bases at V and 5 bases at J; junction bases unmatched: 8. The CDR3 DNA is TGCGCCAGCAGAAACGGGACAGGGGGCCTGGACGAGCAGTACTTC. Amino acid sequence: CASRNGTGGLDEQYF.

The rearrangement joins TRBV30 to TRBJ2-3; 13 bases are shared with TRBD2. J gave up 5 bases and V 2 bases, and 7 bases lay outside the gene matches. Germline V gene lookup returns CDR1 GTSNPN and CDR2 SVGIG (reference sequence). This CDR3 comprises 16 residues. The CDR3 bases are TGTGCCTGGAGTAAGACTAGCGGGAGGAGTATAGATACGCAGTATTTT. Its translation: CAWSKTSGRSIDTQYF.

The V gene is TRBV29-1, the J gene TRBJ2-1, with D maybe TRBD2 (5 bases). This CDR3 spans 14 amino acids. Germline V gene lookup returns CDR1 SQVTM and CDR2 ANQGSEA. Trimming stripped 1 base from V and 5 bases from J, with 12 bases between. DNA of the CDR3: TGCAGCGTTGAAGGGCCCAGAGGGAACAATGAGCAGTTCTTC. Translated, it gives CSVEGPRGNNEQFF.

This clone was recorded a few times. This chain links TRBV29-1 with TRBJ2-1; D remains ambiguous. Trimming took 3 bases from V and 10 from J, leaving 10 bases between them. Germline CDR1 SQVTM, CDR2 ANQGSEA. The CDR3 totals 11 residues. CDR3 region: CSVETLLEQFF. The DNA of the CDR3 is TGCAGCGTTGAGACGCTTTTGGAGCAGTTCTTC.

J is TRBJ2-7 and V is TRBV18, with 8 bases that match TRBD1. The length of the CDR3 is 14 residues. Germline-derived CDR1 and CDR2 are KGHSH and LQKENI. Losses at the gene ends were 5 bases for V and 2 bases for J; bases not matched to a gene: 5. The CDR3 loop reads CASSTGQVPYEQYF. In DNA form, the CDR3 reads TGTGCCAGCTCAACGGGACAGGTTCCCTACGAGCAGTACTTC.

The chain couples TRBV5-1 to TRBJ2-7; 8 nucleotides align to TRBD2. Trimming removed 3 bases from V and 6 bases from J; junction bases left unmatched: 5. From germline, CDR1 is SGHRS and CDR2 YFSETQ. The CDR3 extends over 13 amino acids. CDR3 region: CASSWSGGAEQYF. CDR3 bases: TGCGCCAGCAGCTGGAGCGGGGGTGCCGAGCAGTACTTC.

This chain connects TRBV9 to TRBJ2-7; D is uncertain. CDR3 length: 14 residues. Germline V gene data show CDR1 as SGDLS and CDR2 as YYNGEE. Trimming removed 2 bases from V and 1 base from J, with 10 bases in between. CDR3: CASSVQPASYEQYF. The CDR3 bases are TGTGCCAGCAGCGTCCAACCGGCGTCCTACGAGCAGTACTTC.

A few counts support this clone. The CDR3 reads CSVSGRLNTEAFF. The CDR3 DNA is TGCAGCGTTAGCGGACGGTTGAACACTGAAGCTTTCTTT. The chain joins TRBV29-1 to TRBJ1-1; D is unresolved. CDR1 is SQVTM, CDR2 ANQGSEA, per germline. The CDR3 sequence is 13 residues long. V gave up 5 bases and J gave up 0 bases, with 10 bases separating them.

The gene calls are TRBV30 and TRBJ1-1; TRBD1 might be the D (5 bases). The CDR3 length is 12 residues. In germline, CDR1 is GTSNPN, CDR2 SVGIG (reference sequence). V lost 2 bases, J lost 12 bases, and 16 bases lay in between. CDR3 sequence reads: CAWSIVAGQPFF. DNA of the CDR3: TGTGCCTGGAGTATCGTAGCAGGGCAACCTTTCTTT. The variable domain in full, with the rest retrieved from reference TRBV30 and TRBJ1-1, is SQTIHQWPATLVQPVGSPLSLECTVEGTSNPNLYWYRQAAGRGLQLLFYSVGIGQISSEVPQNLSASRPQDRQFILSSKKLLLSDSGFYLCAWSIVAGQPFFGQGTRLTVV.

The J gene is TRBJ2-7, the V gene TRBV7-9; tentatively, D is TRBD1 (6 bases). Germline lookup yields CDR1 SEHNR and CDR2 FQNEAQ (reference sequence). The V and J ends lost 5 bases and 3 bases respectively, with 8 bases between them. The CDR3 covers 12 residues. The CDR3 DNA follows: TGTGCCAGCAGCGTACAGGGCTACGAGCAGTACTTC. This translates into CASSVQGYEQYF.